The rows below give T cell receptor beta chains drawn from one sample of a study of T cell changes during pregnancy in multiple sclerosis. Only in-frame clones appear in the TCRdb table, and some are missing; sequencing was by immunoSEQ multiplex PCR. The sample consists of about 65,000 clones, around 92% of them appearing once. Sequencing was performed on CD8+ T cells from peripheral blood mononuclear cells, taken in the third trimester of pregnancy. The receptors derive from a female donor in good health, enrolled as a control in a pregnancy study. Both conserved end residues are part of each CDR3. D genes are given only for firm matches. Size is stated for part of the rows, as once, few or many counts, or as a class when the clone is expanded.

clone_size j_call d_call v_call cdr3_aa cdr3_nt
- TRBJ1-1 - TRBV5-6 CASTYSDTEAFF TGTGCCAGCACCTACTCGGACACTGAAGCTTTCTTT
once TRBJ2-1 - TRBV7-9 CASSLDGGLYNEQFF TGTGCCAGCAGCTTAGACGGGGGGCTCTACAATGAGCAGTTCTTC
- TRBJ2-7 TRBD1 TRBV27 CASSFGTGLSEQYF TGTGCCAGCAGTTTCGGGACAGGGTTGTCCGAGCAGTACTTC
- TRBJ1-1 - TRBV12-5 CASGGGWQPKNTEAFF TGTGCTAGTGGGGGGGGGTGGCAGCCTAAGAACACTGAAGCTTTCTTT
- TRBJ2-7 TRBD2 TRBV4-3 CASSQGVAGDPYEQYF TGCGCCAGCAGCCAAGGGGTAGCGGGGGACCCCTACGAGCAGTACTTC
- TRBJ2-1 TRBD2 TRBV4-2 CASSQEGSGGANEQFF TGTGCCAGCAGCCAAGAGGGTAGCGGGGGGGCCAATGAGCAGTTCTTC
- TRBJ1-5 - TRBV28 CASSLHEVRPQHF TGTGCCAGCAGCCTGCATGAGGTCAGGCCCCAGCATTTT
- TRBJ1-2 TRBD1 TRBV27 CASSEEGAGYGYTF TGTGCCAGCAGTGAGGAGGGGGCCGGCTATGGCTACACCTTC
once TRBJ2-5 - TRBV30 CAWSVGGNSYQETQYF TGTGCCTGGAGTGTTGGCGGGAATTCGTATCAAGAGACCCAGTACTTC
- TRBJ2-7 - TRBV7-9 CASSLSGYEQYF TGTGCCAGCAGCCTCTCAGGCTACGAGCAGTACTTC
- TRBJ2-2 TRBD2 TRBV4-1 CASSQDQLAGGTGELFF TGCGCCAGCAGCCAAGATCAATTGGCGGGGGGGACAGGGGAGCTGTTTTTT
- TRBJ1-1 TRBD1 TRBV27 CASSSHRGQNFEAFF TGTGCCAGCAGTTCCCACCGGGGACAGAACTTTGAAGCTTTCTTT
- TRBJ2-1 - TRBV9 CASSVEGGVDNEQFF TGTGCCAGCAGCGTAGAGGGCGGGGTGGACAATGAGCAGTTCTTC
- TRBJ2-7 TRBD2 TRBV7-9 CASSHGLADIYEQYF TGTGCCAGCAGTCACGGACTAGCGGACATCTACGAGCAGTACTTC
- TRBJ2-3 TRBD2 TRBV4-1 CASSLSGGDDTQYF TGCGCCAGCAGCCTAAGCGGGGGTGATGATACGCAGTATTTT
- TRBJ1-1 TRBD1 TRBV7-9 CASSPTGGTAEAFF TGTGCCAGCAGCCCTACAGGGGGCACGGCTGAAGCTTTCTTT
- TRBJ1-5 - TRBV4-2 CASSQDILAGPNQPQHF TGTGCCAGCAGCCAAGATATCTTGGCAGGGCCTAATCAGCCCCAGCATTTT
- TRBJ2-4 TRBD2 TRBV30 CAWSELAGGLGGKNIQYF TGTGCCTGGAGTGAATTAGCGGGGGGGCTCGGGGGCAAAAACATTCAGTACTTC
- TRBJ1-2 - TRBV5-8 CASSLGTVIDYGYTF TGTGCCAGCAGCTTGGGGACAGTGATTGACTATGGCTACACCTTC
- TRBJ2-3 - TRBV11-3 CASSLVPYTDTQYF TGTGCCAGCAGCTTAGTACCCTACACAGATACGCAGTATTTT
- TRBJ2-3 TRBD1 TRBV27 CASSMTGIDTQYF TGTGCCAGCAGTATGACAGGGATAGATACGCAGTATTTT
- TRBJ2-2 - TRBV27 CASRLTGFGTGELFF TGTGCCAGCAGGTTGACAGGATTTGGAACCGGGGAGCTGTTTTTT
- TRBJ2-5 - TRBV2 CASSDLDRPSEETQYF TGTGCCAGCAGTGATTTGGACAGACCATCCGAAGAGACCCAGTACTTC
- TRBJ2-3 - TRBV11-2 CASSFETQYF TGTGCCAGCAGCTTTGAGACGCAGTATTTT
- TRBJ1-1 - TRBV5-1 CASSLGTATEAFF TGCGCCAGCAGCTTGGGGACAGCCACTGAAGCTTTCTTT
few TRBJ2-3 TRBD1 TRBV7-9 CASSYTGGTDTQYF TGTGCCAGCAGCTATACAGGGGGCACAGATACGCAGTATTTT
- TRBJ1-5 TRBD1 TRBV11-2 CASSLTGGDQPQHF TGTGCCAGCAGCCTAACAGGGGGCGATCAGCCCCAGCATTTT
- TRBJ2-1 - TRBV4-3 CASSQVVGGPGDEQFF TGCGCCAGCAGCCAAGTCGTCGGGGGGCCTGGAGATGAGCAGTTCTTC
- TRBJ2-7 TRBD2 TRBV6-5 CASSYSIVAGAYEQYF TGTGCCAGCAGTTACTCGATAGTGGCGGGGGCCTACGAGCAGTACTTC
- TRBJ2-7 TRBD1 TRBV7-2 CASSLDRGAYEQYF TGTGCCAGCAGCTTAGACAGGGGCGCCTACGAGCAGTACTTC
- TRBJ2-3 - TRBV11-1 CASSPSVGRGTDTQYF TGTGCCAGCAGCCCTAGCGTCGGGCGGGGCACAGATACGCAGTATTTT
- TRBJ1-4 - TRBV30 CAYTIPGGIEKLFF TGTGCCTATACAATCCCCGGGGGGATTGAAAAACTGTTTTTT
few TRBJ1-1 - TRBV19 CASSIGGNTEAFF TGTGCCAGTAGTATCGGAGGGAACACTGAAGCTTTCTTT